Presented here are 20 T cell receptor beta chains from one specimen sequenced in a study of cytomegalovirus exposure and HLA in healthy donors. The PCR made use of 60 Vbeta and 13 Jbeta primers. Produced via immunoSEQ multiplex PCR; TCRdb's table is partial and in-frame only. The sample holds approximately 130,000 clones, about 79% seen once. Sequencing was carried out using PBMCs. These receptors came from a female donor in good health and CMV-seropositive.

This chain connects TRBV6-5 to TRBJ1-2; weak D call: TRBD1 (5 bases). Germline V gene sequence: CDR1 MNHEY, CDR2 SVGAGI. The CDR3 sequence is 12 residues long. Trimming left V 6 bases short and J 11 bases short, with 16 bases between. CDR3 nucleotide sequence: TGTGCCAGCAGAAGAGCAGGGTTGGAGTACACCTTC. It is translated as CASRRAGLEYTF.

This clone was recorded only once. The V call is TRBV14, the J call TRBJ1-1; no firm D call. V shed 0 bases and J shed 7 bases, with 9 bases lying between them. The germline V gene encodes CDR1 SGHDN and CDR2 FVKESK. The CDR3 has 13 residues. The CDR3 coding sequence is TGTGCCAGCAGCCAAGATATGCGAGTTGAAGCTTTCTTT. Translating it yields CASSQDMRVEAFF. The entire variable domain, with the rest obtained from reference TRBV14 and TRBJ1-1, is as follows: EAGVTQFPSHSVIEKGQTVTLRCDPISGHDNLYWYRRVMGKEIKFLLHFVKESKQDESGMPNNRFLAERTGGTYSTLKVQPAELEDSGVYFCASSQDMRVEAFFGQGTRLTVV.

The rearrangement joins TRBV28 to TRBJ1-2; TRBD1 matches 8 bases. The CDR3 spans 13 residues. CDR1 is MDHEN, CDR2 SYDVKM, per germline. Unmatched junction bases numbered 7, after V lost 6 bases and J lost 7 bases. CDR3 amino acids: CASRGGQVGGYTF. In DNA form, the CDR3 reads TGTGCCAGCAGGGGGGGACAGGTCGGTGGCTACACCTTC.

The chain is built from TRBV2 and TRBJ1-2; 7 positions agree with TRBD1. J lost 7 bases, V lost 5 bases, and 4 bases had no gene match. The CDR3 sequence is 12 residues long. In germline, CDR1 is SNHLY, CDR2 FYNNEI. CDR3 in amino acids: CASSSRDSGYTF. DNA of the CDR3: TGTGCCAGCAGTTCTAGGGACAGTGGCTACACCTTC.

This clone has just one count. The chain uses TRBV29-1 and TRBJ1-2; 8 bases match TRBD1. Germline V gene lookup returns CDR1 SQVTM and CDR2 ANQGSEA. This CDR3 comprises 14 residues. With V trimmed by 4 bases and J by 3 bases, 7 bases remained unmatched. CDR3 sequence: CSVGPGQGYYGYTF. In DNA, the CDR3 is TGCAGCGTTGGTCCCGGACAGGGATACTATGGCTACACCTTC.

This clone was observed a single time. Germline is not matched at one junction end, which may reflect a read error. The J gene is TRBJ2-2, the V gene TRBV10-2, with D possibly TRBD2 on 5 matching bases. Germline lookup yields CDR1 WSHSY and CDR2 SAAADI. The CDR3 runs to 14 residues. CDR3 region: CASIAQKNTGEPFF. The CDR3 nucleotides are TGCGCCAGCATAGCCCAGAAGAACACCGGGGAGCCGTTTTTT.

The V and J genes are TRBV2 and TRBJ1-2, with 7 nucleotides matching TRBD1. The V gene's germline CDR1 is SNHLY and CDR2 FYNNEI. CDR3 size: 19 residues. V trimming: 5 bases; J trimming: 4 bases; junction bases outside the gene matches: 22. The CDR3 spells CASSPASGSGGLGGYGYTF. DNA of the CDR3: TGTGCCAGCAGTCCGGCTTCGGGGTCAGGGGGATTGGGTGGCTATGGCTACACCTTC.

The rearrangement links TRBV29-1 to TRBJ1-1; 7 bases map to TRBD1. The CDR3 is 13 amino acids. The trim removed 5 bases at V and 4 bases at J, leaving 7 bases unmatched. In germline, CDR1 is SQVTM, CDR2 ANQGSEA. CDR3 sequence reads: CSVSTGYGTEAFF. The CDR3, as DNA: TGCAGCGTTTCGACAGGGTACGGCACTGAAGCTTTCTTT.

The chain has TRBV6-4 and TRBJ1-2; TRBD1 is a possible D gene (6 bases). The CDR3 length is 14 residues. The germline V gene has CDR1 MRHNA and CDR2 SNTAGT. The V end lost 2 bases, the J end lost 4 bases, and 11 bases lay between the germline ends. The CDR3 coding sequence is TGTGCCAGCAGTGACCCTATCAGGGGCTATGGCTACACCTTC. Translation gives CASSDPIRGYGYTF.

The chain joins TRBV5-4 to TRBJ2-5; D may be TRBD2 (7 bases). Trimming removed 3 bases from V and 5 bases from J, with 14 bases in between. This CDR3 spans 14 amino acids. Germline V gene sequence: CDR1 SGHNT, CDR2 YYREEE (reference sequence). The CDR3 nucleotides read TGTGCCAGCAGCTCCCCCGGGGGGCGGGAGACCCAGTACTTC. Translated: CASSSPGGRETQYF.

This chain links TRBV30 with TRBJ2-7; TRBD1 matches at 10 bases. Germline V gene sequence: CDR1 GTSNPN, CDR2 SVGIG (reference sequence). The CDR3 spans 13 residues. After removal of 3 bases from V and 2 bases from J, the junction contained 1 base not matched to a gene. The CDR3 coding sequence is TGTGCCTGGAGAGGACAGGGGGCCTACGAGCAGTACTTC. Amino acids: CAWRGQGAYEQYF.

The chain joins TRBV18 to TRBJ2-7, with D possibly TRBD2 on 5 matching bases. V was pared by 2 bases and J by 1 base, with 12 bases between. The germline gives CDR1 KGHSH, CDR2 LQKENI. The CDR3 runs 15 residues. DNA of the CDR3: TGTGCCAGCTCACCATTGAAGGGAGAGTCCTACGAGCAGTACTTC. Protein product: CASSPLKGESYEQYF.

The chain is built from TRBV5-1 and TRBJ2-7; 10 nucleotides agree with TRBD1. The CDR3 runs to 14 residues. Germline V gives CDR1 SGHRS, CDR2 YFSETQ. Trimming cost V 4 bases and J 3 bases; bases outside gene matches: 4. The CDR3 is CASSPGDRGYEQYF. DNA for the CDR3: TGCGCCAGCAGCCCCGGGGACAGGGGCTACGAGCAGTACTTC.

The CDR3 nucleotides read TGTGCTAGTGGTTTGGAGGGGGTTGTAGGCGAGCAGTACTTC. Its translation: CASGLEGVVGEQYF. The chain recombines TRBV12-5 with TRBJ2-7, with D maybe TRBD1 (6 bases). This CDR3 spans 14 amino acids. Per germline, CDR1 LGHNT and CDR2 FRNRAP. Trimming removed 1 base at V and 6 bases at J, with 13 bases between.

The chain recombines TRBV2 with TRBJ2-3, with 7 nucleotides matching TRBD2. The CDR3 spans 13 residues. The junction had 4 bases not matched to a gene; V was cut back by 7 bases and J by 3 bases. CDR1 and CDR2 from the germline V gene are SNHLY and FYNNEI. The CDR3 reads CASKAGWTDTQYF. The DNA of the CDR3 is TGTGCCAGCAAAGCGGGATGGACAGATACGCAGTATTTT.

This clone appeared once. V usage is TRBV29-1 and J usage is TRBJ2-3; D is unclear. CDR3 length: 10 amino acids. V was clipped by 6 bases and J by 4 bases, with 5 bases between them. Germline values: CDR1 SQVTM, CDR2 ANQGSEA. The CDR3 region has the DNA TGCAGCGTGTTCGCAGATACGCAGTATTTT. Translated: CSVFADTQYF.

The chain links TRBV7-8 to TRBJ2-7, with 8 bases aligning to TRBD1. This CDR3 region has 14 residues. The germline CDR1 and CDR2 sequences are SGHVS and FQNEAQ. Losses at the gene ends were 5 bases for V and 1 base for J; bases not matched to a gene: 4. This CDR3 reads CASSQTGDSYEQYF. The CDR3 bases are TGTGCCAGCAGCCAGACAGGGGATTCCTACGAGCAGTACTTC.

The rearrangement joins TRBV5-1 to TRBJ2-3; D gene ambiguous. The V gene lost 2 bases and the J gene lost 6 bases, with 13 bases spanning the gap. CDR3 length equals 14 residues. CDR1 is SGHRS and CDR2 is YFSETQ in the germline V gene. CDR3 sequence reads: CASSFTATRDTQYF. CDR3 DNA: TGCGCCAGCAGCTTCACCGCGACGAGGGATACGCAGTATTTT. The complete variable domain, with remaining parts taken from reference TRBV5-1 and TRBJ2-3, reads KAGVTQTPRYLIKTRGQQVTLSCSPISGHRSVSWYQQTPGQGLQFLFEYFSETQRNKGNFPGRFSGRQFSNSRSEMNVSTLELGDSALYLCASSFTATRDTQYFGPGTRLTVL.

This CDR3 reads CASSIRRWPGLAYEQYF. The CDR3 region has the DNA TGTGCCAGCAGCATCCGGCGGTGGCCGGGACTAGCTTACGAGCAGTACTTC. The chain employs TRBV21-1 and TRBJ2-7; whether TRBD2, the table's D call, matches the DNA was not checked. TRBV21-1 counts as a pseudogene. The CDR3 totals 17 residues.

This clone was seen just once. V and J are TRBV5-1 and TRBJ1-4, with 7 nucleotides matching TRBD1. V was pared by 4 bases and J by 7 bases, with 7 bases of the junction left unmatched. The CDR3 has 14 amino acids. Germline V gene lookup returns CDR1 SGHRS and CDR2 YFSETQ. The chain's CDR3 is CASSQQGLGEKLFF. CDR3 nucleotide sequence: TGCGCCAGCAGCCAACAGGGGTTGGGTGAAAAACTGTTTTTT.